At least ten counts were recorded for the clone carrying this TCR beta chain. This record comes from a study of T-cell reconstitution after alpha-beta-depleted transplantation in children. Unique molecular identifiers were incorporated into the prepared TCRbeta library. TCRdb analysed the PCR reads with MiXCR anew, one entry per CDR3 protein. The sample has more than 150,000 distinct CDR3 sequences, over 5.5% seen once; the top ten hold 3%. The germline gives CDR1 MGHRA, CDR2 YSYEKL. Trimming pared 0 bases from V and 1 base from J, leaving 12 bases between. The CDR3 covers 16 residues. This clonotype was obtained from a human donor who donated a stem cell graft to a child with Wiskott-Aldrich syndrome. The V gene is TRBV4-1, the J gene TRBJ1-1; TRBD1 is a possible D gene (5 bases). The sample was PBMCs from the stem cell graft donor, taken from the stem cell graft. The CDR3, as DNA: TGCGCCAGCAGCCAAGATCTTAACAGGCGGAACACTGAAGCTTTCTTT. This sequence encodes CASSQDLNRRNTEAFF.